What follows are 18 T cell receptor beta chains derived from one specimen sequenced in a study of monozygotic twins with inflammatory bowel disease. With the 5' RACE reads reprocessed, TCRdb shows one record per CDR3 protein and no DNA. The record lists 150,000 or so distinct CDR3 sequences, of which the ten most abundant hold roughly 7.4%. The material sequenced was blood. These receptors were collected from a human donor with ulcerative colitis or Crohn's disease, or a healthy co-twin of an affected twin (not recorded which).

The CDR3 loop is CAWSLRGTPRSDEQYF. V is TRBV30 and J is TRBJ2-7; absent DNA, TCRdb's TRBD1 call cannot be checked. Germline CDR1 and CDR2: GTSNPN and SVGIG (reference sequence). This CDR3 has 16 residues. Variable domain in full (rest from reference TRBV30 and TRBJ2-7): SQTIHQWPATLVQPVGSPLSLECTVEGTSNPNLYWYRQAAGRGLQLLFYSVGIGQISSEVPQNLSASRPQDRQFILSSKKLLLSDSGFYLCAWSLRGTPRSDEQYFGPGTRLTVT.

The chain employs TRBV11-3 and TRBJ2-1. Germline CDR1 SGHNT, CDR2 YENEEA. The CDR3 loop spans 11 amino acids. This chain's CDR3 is CASQIGDEQFF.

The rearrangement uses TRBV29-1 and TRBJ1-2; the TCRdb D gene call, TRBD1, has no DNA to confirm it. Looked up from germline, CDR1 is SQVTM and CDR2 is ANQGSEA. The CDR3 has 12 amino acids. The CDR3 loop is CSGGQDRYGYTF.

V gene TRBV5-4 combines with J gene TRBJ2-1; TCRdb returns TRBD1, unconfirmable since there is no DNA. The CDR3 sequence is 14 residues long. The germline gives CDR1 SGHNT, CDR2 YYREEE (reference sequence). CDR3 in amino acids: CASSSPGPGNEQFF.

The chain has TRBV5-1 and TRBJ2-7. Germline values: CDR1 SGHRS, CDR2 YFSETQ. The CDR3 sequence is 13 residues long. The chain's CDR3 is CASSLRLGYEQYF.

This chain uses TRBV6-1 with TRBJ2-1; TCRdb lists TRBD2, though no DNA is available to test this call. Germline CDR1 MNHNS, CDR2 SASEGT. The CDR3 totals 13 residues. This chain's CDR3 is CASSGFLEGEQFF.

The gene calls are TRBV29-1 and TRBJ1-1. Germline values: CDR1 SQVTM, CDR2 ANQGSEA. There are 12 residues in the CDR3. CDR3 sequence reads: CSVDQLNTKAFF.

The chain carries TRBV29-1 and TRBJ2-1; there is no DNA to check the TCRdb D call of TRBD2. This CDR3 is built from 14 residues. Looked up from germline, CDR1 is SQVTM and CDR2 is ANQGSEA. The CDR3 here is CSVEVASMGNEQFF.

The V gene is TRBV7-9, the J gene TRBJ2-7. Germline CDR1 SEHNR, CDR2 FQNEAQ (reference sequence). CDR3 size: 14 residues. The CDR3 loop is CASNVAGLTYEQYF.

This sequence joins TRBV3-1 and TRBJ2-6; lacking DNA, the TRBD2 call made by TCRdb goes unchecked. CDR1 is LGHDT, CDR2 YNNKEL, per germline (reference sequence). The CDR3 runs 18 residues. The CDR3 sequence: CASSQAGLAGPGANVLTF.

This chain connects TRBV20-1 to TRBJ2-7; there is no DNA to check the TCRdb D call of TRBD1. The CDR3 consists of 14 residues. Germline CDR1 and CDR2: DFQATT and SNEGSKA (reference sequence). The CDR3 loop is CSASSWGQGNEQYF.

The chain uses TRBV28 and TRBJ2-7; checking the TCRdb D call of TRBD1 is not possible without DNA. Germline lookup yields CDR1 MDHEN and CDR2 SYDVKM. The CDR3 extends over 15 amino acids. CDR3 amino acids: CASSTHGTGTYGQYF.

The chain combines TRBV7-2 with TRBJ1-2; the D call of TRBD1 rests on TCRdb alone, since no DNA is present to check it. There are 13 residues in the CDR3. Germline loops: CDR1 SGHTA, CDR2 FQGNSA. CDR3 amino acids: CASSFPPGGGYTF.

The rearrangement links TRBV9 to TRBJ1-1; TCRdb reports TRBD1, a call that lacks DNA to check it against. This CDR3 is built from 16 residues. Germline V gene sequence: CDR1 SGDLS, CDR2 YYNGEE. Here the CDR3 reads CASSQEGGRMNTEAFF.

The gene calls are TRBV7-8 and TRBJ2-3; lacking DNA, the TRBD2 call made by TCRdb goes unchecked. Germline loops: CDR1 SGHVS, CDR2 FQNEAQ. The CDR3 spans 14 residues. The CDR3: CASSFGRTTDTQYF.

The chain has TRBV20-1 and TRBJ2-5; without DNA, the TCRdb call of TRBD1 cannot be checked. Per germline, CDR1 DFQATT and CDR2 SNEGSKA (reference sequence). The CDR3 spans 14 residues. CDR3 loop: CSARSGGHMETQYF.

This sequence joins TRBV7-2 and TRBJ1-5; TCRdb proposes TRBD1, but this gene call is untestable without DNA. The CDR3 covers 15 residues. Germline V gene lookup returns CDR1 SGHTA and CDR2 FQGNSA. CDR3 in amino acids: CASSLEGARGQPQHF.

The CDR3 loop reads CSALTSGGHYGYTF. This chain joins TRBV20-1 and TRBJ1-2. Germline assignment: CDR1 DFQATT and CDR2 SNEGSKA (reference sequence). This CDR3 has 14 amino acids.